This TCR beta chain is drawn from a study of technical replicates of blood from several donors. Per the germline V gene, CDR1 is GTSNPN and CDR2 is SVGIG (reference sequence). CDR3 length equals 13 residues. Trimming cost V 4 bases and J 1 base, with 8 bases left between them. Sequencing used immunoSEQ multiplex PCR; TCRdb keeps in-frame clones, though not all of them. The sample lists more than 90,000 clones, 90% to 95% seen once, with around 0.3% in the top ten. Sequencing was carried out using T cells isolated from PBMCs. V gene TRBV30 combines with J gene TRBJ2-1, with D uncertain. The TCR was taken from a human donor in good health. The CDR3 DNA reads TGTGCCTGGATGGTCGGTTCCTACAATGAGCAGTTCTTC. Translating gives CAWMVGSYNEQFF.